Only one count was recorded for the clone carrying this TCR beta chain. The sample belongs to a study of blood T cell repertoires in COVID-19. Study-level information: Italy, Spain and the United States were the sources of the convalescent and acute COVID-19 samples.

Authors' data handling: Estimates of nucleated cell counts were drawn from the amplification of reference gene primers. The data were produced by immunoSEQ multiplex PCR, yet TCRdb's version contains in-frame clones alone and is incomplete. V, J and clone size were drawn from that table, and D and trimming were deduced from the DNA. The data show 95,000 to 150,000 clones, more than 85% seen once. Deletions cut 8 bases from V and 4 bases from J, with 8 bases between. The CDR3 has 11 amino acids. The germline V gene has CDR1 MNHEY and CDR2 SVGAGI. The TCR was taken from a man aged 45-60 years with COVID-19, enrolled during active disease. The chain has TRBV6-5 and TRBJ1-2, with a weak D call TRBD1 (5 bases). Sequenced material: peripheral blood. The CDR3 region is CASYGGYGYTF. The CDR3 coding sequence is TGTGCCAGCTACGGGGGCTATGGCTACACCTTC.